This TCR beta chain was profiled in a study of blood T cell repertoires in COVID-19. In the study overall: PBMCs, B-cell-depleted T cells, or T cells provided the cDNA or gDNA that made up the material.

The V end lost 2 bases, the J end lost 2 bases, and 10 bases lay between the germline ends. Per germline, CDR1 SNHLY and CDR2 FYNNEI. This CDR3 spans 15 amino acids. Study processing details: Cell counts per sample came from amplifying reference gene primers. Some clones are missing from TCRdb's copy, which holds only in-frame ones; the method was immunoSEQ multiplex PCR. V and J calls and clone size come straight from that table; D and trimming were deduced from the DNA. The sample has 75,000 to 80,000 clones; roughly 89% are singletons. The clonotype originates from a human donor in a cohort sampled during active COVID-19. The rearrangement links TRBV2 to TRBJ1-3; the D gene is possibly TRBD1 (6 bases). Sequencing was done on a sample of peripheral blood. The CDR3 DNA reads TGTGCCAGCAGTGAACGGGGGGCTGCTGGAAACACCATATATTTT. Its protein is CASSERGAAGNTIYF.